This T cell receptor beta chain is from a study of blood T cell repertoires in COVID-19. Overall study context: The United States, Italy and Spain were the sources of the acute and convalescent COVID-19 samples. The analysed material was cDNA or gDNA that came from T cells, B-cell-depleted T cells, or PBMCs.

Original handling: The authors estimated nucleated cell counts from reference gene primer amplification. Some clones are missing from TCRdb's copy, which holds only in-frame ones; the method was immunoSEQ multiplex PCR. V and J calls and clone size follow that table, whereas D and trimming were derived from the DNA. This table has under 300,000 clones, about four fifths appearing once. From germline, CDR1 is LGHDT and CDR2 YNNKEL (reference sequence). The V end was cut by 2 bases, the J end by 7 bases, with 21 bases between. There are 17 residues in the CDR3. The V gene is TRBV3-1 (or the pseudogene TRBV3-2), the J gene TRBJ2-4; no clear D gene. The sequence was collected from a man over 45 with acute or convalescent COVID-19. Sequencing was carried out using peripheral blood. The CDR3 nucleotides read TGTGCCAGCAGCCAATTCACCGGTCCAGGATTACTCAACATTCAGTACTTC. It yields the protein CASSQFTGPGLLNIQYF.